The T cell receptor beta chain described here comes from a study of naive and memory T cell subsets. Details on this clonotype: Its antigen remains unknown.

Notes on the study in general: The RNA method is potentially sensitive to activation and differentiation changes.

The SP2 primer and nested alpha and beta constant region primers amplified ligated cDNA in four rounds. Each CDR3 protein is one row after TCRdb ran MiXCR on the 5' RACE reads. The table records tens of thousands of distinct CDR3 sequences, approximately 8.5% of them present only once. TCR cDNA received a 3' ligated oligonucleotide that carried a UMI. Between the trimmed V and J ends, which lost 5 bases and 2 bases, there was a span of 10 bases. Per the germline V gene, CDR1 is MDHEN and CDR2 is SYDVKM. The CDR3 runs to 13 residues. V and J are TRBV28 and TRBJ2-7; D remains unclear. The clonotype was recovered from a female donor in good health. The CDR3 reads CASSPSAAYEQYF. The DNA for the CDR3 is TGTGCCAGCAGTCCCTCCGCGGCCTACGAGCAGTACTTC. The variable domain in full, with the rest retrieved from reference TRBV28 and TRBJ2-7, is DVKVTQSSRYLVKRTGEKVFLECVQDMDHENMFWYRQDPGLGLRLIYFSYDVKMKEKGDIPEGYSVSREKKERFSLILESASTNQTSMYLCASSPSAAYEQYFGPGTRLTVT.